This T cell receptor beta chain was captured by sequencing in a study of T-cell reconstitution after alpha-beta-depleted transplantation in children. Construction of the TCRbeta library involved unique molecular identifiers. Using its own MiXCR run on the PCR reads, TCRdb lists one record per CDR3 protein. Among about 580,000 distinct CDR3 sequences listed, 20% to 30% were seen once. Study findings and constraints: Reportedly, roughly two months post-transplant, alpha-beta T cells arose from several hundred expanded graft clones.

This clonotype was seen only a few times. What it recognizes is unknown. The CDR3 length is 12 residues. V dropped 4 bases and J dropped 7 bases, with 11 bases sitting between them. Germline lookup yields CDR1 LGHDT and CDR2 YNNKEL (reference sequence). The sequence derives from a boy in the first two years of life with Wiskott-Aldrich syndrome, due to receive a stem cell transplant. Sequenced here: PBMCs, sampled before TCRalphabeta/CD19-depleted stem cell transplant. The chain uses TRBV3-1 and TRBJ2-7; D gene unclear. The CDR3 region has the DNA TGTGCCAGCAGCCGATCTTCGAGGGAGCAGTACTTC. Translation gives CASSRSSREQYF.